Listed below are T cell receptor beta chains from one sample, sequenced in a study of blood T cell repertoires in COVID-19. Some clones are missing from TCRdb's copy, which holds only in-frame ones; the method was immunoSEQ multiplex PCR. The sample carries some 250,000 clones, approximately 82% recorded once. Sample: peripheral blood. Source of these receptors: an elderly man with acute or convalescent COVID-19. Both conserved end residues are part of each CDR3. The order of the fields is clone size, CDR3 length, V gene, D gene, J gene, CDR3 DNA, CDR3 protein. A D gene is named only where the DNA matches it firmly. The size of a clone is reported for some rows only, either as once, few or many, or as a class for expanded clones.

>NA|16|TRBV2|TRBD1|TRBJ2-6
TGTGCCAGCAGTATACAGGGGGCTACAGGGGCCAACGTCCTGACTTTC
CASSIQGATGANVLTF
>NA|16|TRBV19|TRBD2|TRBJ2-2
TGTGCCAGTAGTCCATTTAGCGGGGTGAAAGCCGGGGAGCTGTTTTTT
CASSPFSGVKAGELFF
>NA|16|TRBV15|TRBD2|TRBJ2-1
TGTGCCACCAGCGGAGGAGGGACTAGCTCCTACAATGAGCAGTTCTTC
CATSGGGTSSYNEQFF
>NA|16|TRBV5-4|TRBD2|TRBJ2-1
TGTGCCAGCAGCTCACTTACTAGCGGGGAAGACAATGAGCAGTTCTTC
CASSSLTSGEDNEQFF
>NA|15|TRBV6-5|NA|TRBJ2-1
TGTGCCAGCAATAGCGCCACAAGCTCCTACAATGAGCAGTTCTTC
CASNSATSSYNEQFF
>NA|15|TRBV5-1|TRBD2|TRBJ2-7
TGCGCCAGCAGCTCTACTAGCGGGAGCATCTACGAGCAGTACTTC
CASSSTSGSIYEQYF
>NA|13|TRBV6-5|TRBD1|TRBJ2-2
TGTGCCAGCCACAGGGGGCTTACCGGGGAGCTGTTTTTT
CASHRGLTGELFF
>few|14|TRBV18|NA|TRBJ1-1
TGTGCCAGCTCAGGTGAGGGTGTGAACACTGAAGCTTTCTTT
CASSGEGVNTEAFF
>NA|14|TRBV28|NA|TRBJ1-2
TGTGCCAGCAGTTTTGGTCAGGCTAACTATGGCTACACCTTC
CASSFGQANYGYTF
>NA|15|TRBV5-1|TRBD1|TRBJ1-1
TGCGCCAGCAGCTTGGGACAGGGCGGGAACACTGAAGCTTTCTTT
CASSLGQGGNTEAFF
>NA|13|TRBV7-3|TRBD2|TRBJ2-1
TGTGCCAGCAGCTTAACTAGCGGGGATGAGCAGTTCTTC
CASSLTSGDEQFF
>few|16|TRBV5-1|TRBD2|TRBJ2-7
TGCGCCAGCAGCCCCCGACTAGCGGGGAGCTCCTACGAGCAGTACTTC
CASSPRLAGSSYEQYF
>few|11|TRBV11-2|NA|TRBJ2-7
TGTGCCAGCAGCCCCAGGTACGAGCAGTACTTC
CASSPRYEQYF
>NA|16|TRBV18|NA|TRBJ2-2
TGTGCCAGCTCACCAGGAGTGGCAGAGAACACCGGGGAGCTGTTTTTT
CASSPGVAENTGELFF
>NA|13|TRBV7-3|NA|TRBJ2-1
TGTGCCAGCAGCCCCCAAGTAAAGGGGGAGCAGTTCTTC
CASSPQVKGEQFF
>NA|12|TRBV18|TRBD1|TRBJ2-7
TGTGCCAGCTCGCAACAGGGGTACGAGCAGTACTTC
CASSQQGYEQYF
>few|14|TRBV5-6|TRBD2|TRBJ2-7
TGTGCCAGCAGCTTGGTTGGGACTAGTCTCGAGCAGTACTTC
CASSLVGTSLEQYF
>NA|17|TRBV23-1|NA|TRBJ2-4
TGCGCCAGCAGTCAATCGGCTTTGGATCCCGAGGAAAACATTCAGTACTTC
CASSQSALDPEENIQYF
>NA|18|TRBV3-1/TRBV3-2|TRBD1|TRBJ1-3
TGTGCCAGCAGCCCAGGGACAGTATTAAGCCTCTCTGGAAACACCATATATTTT
CASSPGTVLSLSGNTIYF
>NA|15|TRBV5-1|NA|TRBJ2-1
TGCGCCAGCAGCTTGGAGACGACTCCGATCGGTGAGCAGTTCTTC
CASSLETTPIGEQFF
>NA|14|TRBV6-4|NA|TRBJ2-3
TGTGCCAGCAGTCCCGGGACTAGCACAGATACGCAGTATTTT
CASSPGTSTDTQYF
>NA|18|TRBV30|TRBD1|TRBJ1-2
TGTGCCTGGAACAACTATCAAACTGCCGGGACAGCAAACTATGGCTACACCTTC
CAWNNYQTAGTANYGYTF
>NA|13|TRBV18|NA|TRBJ1-1
TGTGCCAGCTCACCACCTTCCAGGACAGAAGCTTTCTTT
CASSPPSRTEAFF
>NA|13|TRBV6-5|TRBD1|TRBJ1-2
TGTGCCACCCGGGACAGTTTTAACTATGGCTACACCTTC
CATRDSFNYGYTF
>NA|15|TRBV10-3|TRBD1|TRBJ1-1
TGTGCCATCAGTGCCTTCGCCCAGGGGGACACTGAAGCTTTCTTT
CAISAFAQGDTEAFF
>NA|12|TRBV3-1/TRBV3-2|TRBD2|TRBJ2-7
TGTGCCACCAGCGGGGGGGGTAACGAGCAGTACTTC
CATSGGGNEQYF
>NA|15|TRBV3-1/TRBV3-2|NA|TRBJ2-1
TGTGCCAGCAGCCAAGTTCCTAGTTCCTACAATGAGCAGTTCTTC
CASSQVPSSYNEQFF
>few|15|TRBV7-9|NA|TRBJ1-6
TGTGCCAGCAGCCAGGCGGGACGGATAAATTCACCCCTCCACTTT
CASSQAGRINSPLHF
>once|15|TRBV4-1|NA|TRBJ1-2
TGCGCCAGCAGCCAAGTCGGGGGGGCGAGTTATGGCTACACCTTC
CASSQVGGASYGYTF
>NA|13|TRBV19|NA|TRBJ1-6
TGTGCCAGTAGTCAGATCTATAATTCACCCCTCCACTTT
CASSQIYNSPLHF
>NA|12|TRBV7-2|NA|TRBJ2-2
TGTGCCAGCAGCCATTCCACCGGGGAGCTGTTTTTT
CASSHSTGELFF
>few|13|TRBV10-3|TRBD1|TRBJ2-7
TGTGCCATCACGGGACAGAGCTCCTACGAGCAGTACTTC
CAITGQSSYEQYF
>NA|18|TRBV25-1|TRBD1|TRBJ2-3
TGTGCCAGCAGTGGACCTTGGGGACAGGGGGCGAGTGGGAATACGCAGTATTTT
CASSGPWGQGASGNTQYF